These 8 T cell receptor beta chains were all obtained from the same sample, sequenced in a study of blood T cell repertoires in COVID-19. Using immunoSEQ multiplex PCR, the repertoire was profiled, and TCRdb retains in-frame clones only, with some absent. The sample shows 150,000 to 200,000 clones, 87% of them seen only once. Sample: peripheral blood. The source is a man in his forties or fifties with active or convalescent COVID-19.

This clone was detected a few times. V is TRBV5-4 and J is TRBJ2-2, with 12 bases aligning to TRBD2. Germline CDR1 is SGHNT and CDR2 is YYREEE (reference sequence). Losses at the gene ends were 5 bases for V and 0 bases for J; bases not matched to a gene: 5. The CDR3 sequence is 17 residues long. The CDR3 region has the DNA TGTGCCAGCAGGGCCGGGACTAGCGGGCCGAACACCGGGGAGCTGTTTTTT. Translating it yields CASRAGTSGPNTGELFF.

This clone was counted a few times. The J gene is TRBJ1-1, the V gene TRBV6-2 or TRBV6-3; no firm D call. V lost 6 bases and J 1 base, leaving 9 bases between the germline ends. CDR3 size: 13 residues. CDR1 is MNHEY, CDR2 SVGEGT, per germline. The CDR3 DNA sequence: TGTGCCAGCAGACCTACAGCGAACACTGAAGCTTTCTTT. Protein product: CASRPTANTEAFF.

The J gene is TRBJ1-1, the V gene TRBV3-1 (or the pseudogene TRBV3-2), with D perhaps TRBD1 (5 bases). CDR3 length equals 14 residues. Germline V lookup: CDR1 LGHDT, CDR2 YNNKEL (reference sequence). V was cut by 3 bases and J by 5 bases, with 13 bases left in between. This CDR3 is CASSHARGGTEAFF. The CDR3 region has the DNA TGTGCCAGCAGCCACGCCCGGGGGGGAACTGAAGCTTTCTTT.

The chain uses TRBV7-2 and TRBJ2-6, with D maybe TRBD1 (6 bases). V shed 6 bases and J shed 2 bases, with 14 bases lying between them. The CDR3 runs 16 residues. CDR1 SGHTA and CDR2 FQGNSA come from the germline V gene. The DNA of the CDR3 is TGTGCCAGCAGTTTTCTCTACAGGGCTGGGGCCAACGTCCTGACTTTC. The encoded protein is CASSFLYRAGANVLTF.

The CDR3 coding sequence is TGTGCCAGCAGGCAGGGAACGTTAGGTGAAGCTTTCTTT. This encodes CASRQGTLGEAFF. The V and J genes are TRBV6-5 and TRBJ1-1; tentative D call: TRBD1 (5 bases). Germline V gives CDR1 MNHEY, CDR2 SVGAGI. The CDR3 is 13 amino acids. V was clipped by 6 bases and J by 7 bases, with 15 bases between them.

This clone was seen only once. The V call is TRBV27, the J call TRBJ2-3, with 13 bases that match TRBD2. This CDR3 spans 17 amino acids. After removal of 5 bases from V and 2 bases from J, the junction contained 7 bases not matched to a gene. The germline CDR1 and CDR2 sequences are MNHEY and SMNVEV (reference sequence). This chain's CDR3 is CASSIPGLAGSTDTQYF. The CDR3 coding sequence is TGTGCCAGCAGTATCCCGGGACTAGCGGGATCCACAGATACGCAGTATTTT.

The chain recombines TRBV6-6 with TRBJ1-6, with a possible D match to TRBD1 (5 bases). CDR3 length equals 16 residues. The V and J ends lost 7 bases and 10 bases respectively, with 23 bases between them. Germline V gene sequence: CDR1 MNHNY, CDR2 SVGAGI (reference sequence). The CDR3 sequence: CASTRRGRGYGSPLHF. For the CDR3, the DNA is TGTGCCAGCACCCGGCGGGGCCGGGGGTATGGGTCACCCCTCCACTTT.

This sequence joins TRBV7-2 and TRBJ1-5; maybe TRBD1 (6 bases). Germline CDR1 SGHTA, CDR2 FQGNSA. The ends were cut back, 9 bases at V and 0 bases at J, with 12 bases in the middle. This CDR3 comprises 14 residues. In nucleotides, the CDR3 is TGTGCCAGTGATAGGGGGATTAGCAATCAGCCCCAGCATTTT. Translated: CASDRGISNQPQHF.